This T cell receptor beta chain was recorded in a study of CD8 T cells in ankylosing spondylitis. Study-wide points: Seemingly characteristic of ankylosing spondylitis blood was a TCR beta motif consisting of under ten highly homologous variants. Matched ankylosing spondylitis synovial fluid reportedly showed significant enrichment of disease-linked clones. Disease-associated clones were CD8+ and fairly uncommon in peripheral blood.

This CDR3 region has 15 residues. CDR1 is LGHDT, CDR2 YNNKEL, per germline (reference sequence). The V end was cut by 6 bases, the J end by 0 bases, with 12 bases between. This clonotype showed up many times. Its specificity is not known. Quantitative barcoded 5'-RACE was used to prepare TCR beta libraries. MiXCR was run by TCRdb on the 5' RACE reads, yielding one entry per CDR3 protein. The repertoire holds over 400,000 distinct CDR3 sequences, with 25% to 30% as singletons. The sequenced sample was blood, either unsorted or a sorted T cell fraction (not recorded which). This sequence originates from a male donor with ankylosing spondylitis. The chain joins TRBV3-1 to TRBJ2-1; possibly TRBD2 for D (5 bases). The CDR3 sequence is CASSPTISSYNEQFF. The CDR3 bases are TGTGCCAGCAGTCCGACTATCAGCTCCTACAATGAGCAGTTCTTC.